This TCR beta chain was documented in a study of blood T cell repertoires in COVID-19. Study at large: Samples of COVID-19 (acute and convalescent) were obtained from the United States, Italy and Spain. From T cells, B-cell-depleted T cells, or PBMCs came the material, which was cDNA or gDNA.

Authors' processing steps: Using reference gene primer amplification, nucleated cell counts were estimated. The method was immunoSEQ multiplex PCR; TCRdb's version includes in-frame clones alone and lacks a portion of them. The DNA gave D and trimming, while V, J and clone size come from that table. The sample records about 130,000 clones, about 75% being singletons. V shed 5 bases and J shed 8 bases, with 12 bases lying between them. The CDR3 is 12 residues long. The sequence derives from an elderly man with acute or convalescent COVID-19. The chain recombines TRBV12-3 or TRBV12-4 with TRBJ1-2; D perhaps matches TRBD1 (5 bases). Sequences were obtained from peripheral blood. CDR3 protein: CASSTGSSGYTF. CDR3 DNA: TGTGCCAGCAGTACAGGATCGTCGGGCTACACCTTC.